This T cell receptor beta chain is from a study of blood T cell repertoires in COVID-19. Whole-study context: Material from acute and convalescent COVID-19 was sourced from the United States, Italy and Spain. PBMCs, B-cell-depleted T cells, or T cells were the source of the cDNA or gDNA that made up the material.

This CDR3 has 17 residues. After removal of 3 bases from V and 4 bases from J, the junction contained 12 bases not matched to a gene. Germline CDR1 and CDR2: LNHNV and YYDKDF (reference sequence). In the authors' workflow: Amplification with reference gene primers provided the estimates of nucleated cell counts. TCRdb keeps only in-frame clones here, not all; method: immunoSEQ multiplex PCR. V, J and clone size reflect that table, while D and trimming were determined from the DNA. Of a few hundred thousand clones listed, approximately 82% are singletons. This chain joins TRBV15 and TRBJ2-3, with TRBD1 matching over 8 bases. This clonotype was sampled from a man aged 25-40 years who had recovered from COVID-19. The sequenced sample consisted of peripheral blood. CDR3: CATSRGPGQVRPDTQYF. CDR3 bases: TGTGCCACCAGCAGGGGACCGGGACAGGTGCGTCCAGATACGCAGTATTTT.